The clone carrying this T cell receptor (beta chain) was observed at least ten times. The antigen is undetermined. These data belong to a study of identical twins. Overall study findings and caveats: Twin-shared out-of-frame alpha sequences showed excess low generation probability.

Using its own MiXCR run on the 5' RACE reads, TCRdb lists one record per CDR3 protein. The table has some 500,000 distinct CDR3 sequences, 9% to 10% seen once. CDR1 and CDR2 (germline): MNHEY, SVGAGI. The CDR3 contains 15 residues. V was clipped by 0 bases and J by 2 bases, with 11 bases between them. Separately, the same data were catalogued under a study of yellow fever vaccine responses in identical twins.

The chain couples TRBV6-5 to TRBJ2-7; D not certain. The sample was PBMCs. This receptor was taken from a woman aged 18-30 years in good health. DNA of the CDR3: TGTGCCAGCAGTTACTCGACATCACAGACCTACGAGCAGTACTTC. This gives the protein CASSYSTSQTYEQYF.